One sample yielded the 17 T cell receptor beta chains listed below, sequenced in a study of OX40 agonist ivuxolimab in advanced cancers. Sequencing was performed with immunoSEQ multiplex PCR; in TCRdb, only in-frame clones are kept and a portion is missing. The sample shows 65,000 to 80,000 clones, more than 85% of them seen only once. Here the sequenced sample was CD4+ or CD8+ T cells sorted from blood, taken in a trial of the OX40 agonist ivuxolimab. These receptors originate from an adult with an advanced solid tumor such as melanoma, head and neck, liver or kidney cancer.

The chain employs TRBV5-4 and TRBJ2-6; D call uncertain. The CDR3 runs 15 residues. Germline CDR1 reads SGHNT; CDR2 reads YYREEE (reference sequence). V dropped 2 bases and J dropped 0 bases, with 6 bases sitting between them. The CDR3 DNA follows: TGTGCCAGCAGCTTATACAACTCTGGGGCCAACGTCCTGACTTTC. The encoded protein is CASSLYNSGANVLTF.

The chain has TRBV19 and TRBJ1-1; TRBD1 agrees at 11 bases. The CDR3 is 14 amino acids. Germline V gene data show CDR1 as LNHDA and CDR2 as SQIVND (reference sequence). V trimming: 5 bases; J trimming: 5 bases; junction bases outside the gene matches: 4. The CDR3 nucleotides read TGTGCCAGTAGTGCCGGGACAGGGGGGACTGAAGCTTTCTTT. Amino acid sequence: CASSAGTGGTEAFF.

This clone was seen only a few times. This CDR3 is CASSEYDGQGGRYGYTF. The CDR3 coding sequence is TGTGCCAGCAGTGAATATGATGGACAGGGGGGAAGATATGGCTACACCTTC. The V and J genes are TRBV25-1 and TRBJ1-2; 10 bases are shared with TRBD1. The germline V gene encodes CDR1 MGHDK and CDR2 SYGVNS. The CDR3 length is 17 residues. Trimming at V came to 0 bases and at J to 5 bases, leaving 9 bases not matched to a gene.

The rearrangement joins TRBV29-1 to TRBJ1-1, with 9 bases matching TRBD1. This CDR3 spans 14 amino acids. Germline lookup yields CDR1 SQVTM and CDR2 ANQGSEA. J was trimmed by 5 bases and V by 7 bases; bases with no gene match: 11. The CDR3 coding sequence is TGCAGCGCCCCACAGGGGGCGCGGGGGACTGAAGCTTTCTTT. This translates into CSAPQGARGTEAFF.

This clone appeared a few times. This chain joins TRBV19 and TRBJ1-1, with no clear D. Germline V gene lookup returns CDR1 LNHDA and CDR2 SQIVND (reference sequence). This CDR3 contains 12 residues. The V and J ends lost 9 bases and 1 base respectively, with 9 bases between them. The CDR3 protein is CASQDWNTEAFF. The CDR3 bases are TGTGCCAGCCAGGACTGGAACACTGAAGCTTTCTTT.

The rearrangement links TRBV19 to TRBJ2-5, with TRBD2 matching over 7 bases. CDR3 length: 16 amino acids. V dropped 5 bases and J dropped 3; count of bases not matched to a gene: 12. Germline-derived CDR1 and CDR2 are LNHDA and SQIVND (reference sequence). DNA of the CDR3: TGTGCCAGTAGTCCCCACGCCGGGACTACTGAAGAGACCCAGTACTTC. This translates into CASSPHAGTTEETQYF. Full variable domain (outside the CDR3, taken from reference TRBV19 and TRBJ2-5): DGGITQSPKYLFRKEGQNVTLSCEQNLNHDAMYWYRQDPGQGLRLIYYSQIVNDFQKGDIAEGYSVSREKKESFPLTVTSAQKNPTAFYLCASSPHAGTTEETQYFGPGTRLLVL.

The chain is built from TRBV7-2 and TRBJ2-1; D is perhaps TRBD1 (6 bases). The germline gives CDR1 SGHTA, CDR2 FQGNSA. Trimming shortened V by 3 bases and J by 8 bases, and 17 bases separated the two germline ends. The CDR3 is 15 amino acids. The CDR3, as DNA: TGTGCCAGCAGCTTCTCACAGGGTCGTGTCCATGAGCAGTTCTTC. It translates to CASSFSQGRVHEQFF.

The V and J genes are TRBV18 and TRBJ2-3; 11 bases match TRBD2. With V trimmed by 6 bases and J by 4 bases, 6 bases remained unmatched. Germline V lookup: CDR1 KGHSH, CDR2 LQKENI. The CDR3 totals 15 residues. This chain's CDR3 is CASSIAGGPADTQYF. In DNA, the CDR3 is TGTGCCAGCTCTATAGCGGGGGGGCCCGCAGATACGCAGTATTTT.

The chain joins TRBV7-3 to TRBJ2-1, with TRBD2 as a possible D gene (5 bases). CDR1 is SGHTA and CDR2 is FQGTGA in the germline V gene. This CDR3 is 15 amino acids long. Trimming removed 6 bases at V and 0 bases at J, with 12 bases between. The CDR3 loop reads CASSQRLSSYNEQFF. DNA for the CDR3: TGTGCCAGCAGTCAGCGGCTTAGCTCCTACAATGAGCAGTTCTTC.

V is TRBV10-3 and J is TRBJ1-1; a possible D gene is TRBD1 (6 bases). The CDR3 extends over 13 amino acids. The ends were cut back, 5 bases at V and 4 bases at J, with 11 bases in the middle. The germline V gene has CDR1 ENHRY and CDR2 SYGVKD. CDR3 residues: CAISRGGATEAFF. In DNA form, the CDR3 reads TGTGCCATCAGTAGAGGGGGGGCCACTGAAGCTTTCTTT.

V gene TRBV7-3 combines with J gene TRBJ2-7, with 7 bases fitting TRBD1. V shed 5 bases, J shed 6 bases, and the junction held 7 bases outside the gene matches. Germline V gene sequence: CDR1 SGHTA, CDR2 FQGTGA. The CDR3 sequence is 13 residues long. CDR3 DNA: TGTGCCAGCAGCCGATCGACAGGGTTCGAGCAGTACTTC. It encodes CASSRSTGFEQYF.

The DNA of the CDR3 is TGCAGCGTTGCTAAGGGGTCGTATGGCTACACCTTC. Translating it yields CSVAKGSYGYTF. V usage is TRBV29-1 and J usage is TRBJ1-2; D perhaps matches TRBD1 (5 bases). V was clipped by 4 bases and J by 5 bases, with 11 bases between them. The length of the CDR3 is 12 residues. Germline V gene data show CDR1 as SQVTM and CDR2 as ANQGSEA.

The V and J genes are TRBV6-6 and TRBJ2-7, with D unclear. The V end was cut by 0 bases, the J end by 2 bases, with 11 bases between. This CDR3 region has 15 residues. CDR1 MNHNY and CDR2 SVGAGI come from the germline V gene (reference sequence). The CDR3 DNA reads as TGTGCCAGCAGTTACTCGGTGCCAACCACCTACGAGCAGTACTTC. Protein sequence: CASSYSVPTTYEQYF.

V and J are TRBV30 and TRBJ1-5; 10 bases are shared with TRBD1. V lost 5 bases and J lost 4; bases outside the gene matches: 8. This CDR3 comprises 15 residues. CDR1 and CDR2 (germline): GTSNPN, SVGIG (reference sequence). The CDR3 sequence is CAWEPGQGWNQPQHF. The DNA for the CDR3 is TGTGCCTGGGAACCGGGACAGGGGTGGAATCAGCCCCAGCATTTT.

DNA for the CDR3: TGTGCCACCAGGGCTAGCGGGAGGGCGAACACCGGGGAGCTGTTTTTT. Translation gives CATRASGRANTGELFF. This rearrangement joins TRBV15 to TRBJ2-2; 12 nucleotides agree with TRBD2. The CDR3 is made up of 16 amino acids. From germline, CDR1 is LNHNV and CDR2 YYDKDF (reference sequence). After removal of 6 bases from V and 0 bases from J, the junction contained 2 bases not matched to a gene. Full variable domain (missing parts from reference TRBV15 and TRBJ2-2): DAMVIQNPRYQVTQFGKPVTLSCSQTLNHNVMYWYQQKSSQAPKLLFHYYDKDFNNEADTPDNFQSRRPNTSFCFLDIRSPGLGDTAMYLCATRASGRANTGELFFGEGSRLTVL.

The CDR3 sequence: CASSPLSRNEQYF. The CDR3 bases are TGTGCCAGCTCACCCCTTAGCCGCAACGAGCAGTACTTC. This sequence joins TRBV18 and TRBJ2-7, with D uncertain. The CDR3 is made up of 13 amino acids. Germline CDR1 reads KGHSH; CDR2 reads LQKENI. Trimming cost V 3 bases and J 5 bases, with 11 bases left between them. Complete variable domain (other parts from reference TRBV18 and TRBJ2-7): NAGVMQNPRHLVRRRGQEARLRCSPMKGHSHVYWYRQLPEEGLKFMVYLQKENIIDESGMPKERFSAEFPKEGPSILRIQQVVRGDSAAYFCASSPLSRNEQYFGPGTRLTVT.

This chain connects TRBV27 to TRBJ2-2, with 10 bases fitting TRBD2. The germline V gene has CDR1 MNHEY and CDR2 SMNVEV (reference sequence). Trimming cost V 5 bases and J 6 bases; bases outside gene matches: 3. The CDR3 is made up of 14 amino acids. CDR3: CASSSGGASGELFF. In DNA form, the CDR3 reads TGTGCCAGCAGTAGCGGGGGGGCCTCCGGGGAGCTGTTTTTT.